These T cell receptor beta chains were read from a single sample in a study of OX40 agonist ivuxolimab in advanced cancers. Only in-frame clones appear in the TCRdb table, and some are missing; sequencing was by immunoSEQ multiplex PCR. The repertoire consists of about 54,000 clones, with over 75% occurring once and the leading ten covering about 0.8%. The material sequenced was CD4+ or CD8+ T cells sorted from blood, taken in a trial of the OX40 agonist ivuxolimab. These receptors originate from an adult with an advanced solid tumor such as melanoma, head and neck, liver or kidney cancer. Each CDR3 is given with its conserved first and last residue. The D gene is left open where the match is weak.

j_gene	d_gene	v_gene	CDR3aa	CDR3nt
TRBJ1-2	-	TRBV20-1	CSASLFPGYTF	TGCAGTGCTTCGCTCTTCCCTGGCTACACCTTC
TRBJ1-1	-	TRBV5-1	CASRPRTENTEAFF	TGCGCCAGCAGACCAAGGACAGAGAACACTGAAGCTTTCTTT
TRBJ1-6	-	TRBV27	CASSLWTAYNSPLHF	TGTGCCAGCAGTCTATGGACGGCCTATAATTCACCCCTCCACTTT
TRBJ2-2	-	TRBV6-5	CASRRSAGLGGELFF	TGTGCCAGCAGGCGAAGTGCAGGGTTGGGCGGGGAGCTGTTTTTT
TRBJ2-1	TRBD2	TRBV5-4	CASSDGLGLRDEQFF	TGTGCCAGCAGCGACGGACTAGGCCTGAGGGATGAGCAGTTCTTC
TRBJ2-5	-	TRBV5-1	CASSWQSQETQYF	TGCGCCAGCAGCTGGCAAAGCCAAGAGACCCAGTACTTC
TRBJ1-1	-	TRBV10-3	CATQDGRMNTEAFF	TGTGCCACTCAGGATGGCAGAATGAACACTGAAGCTTTCTTT
TRBJ1-1	-	TRBV11-2	CASSLTGSMNTEAFF	TGTGCCAGCAGCTTAACGGGTTCCATGAACACTGAAGCTTTCTTT
TRBJ2-5	-	TRBV5-4	CASSLDVIHQETQYF	TGTGCCAGCAGCTTGGACGTCATCCACCAAGAGACCCAGTACTTC
TRBJ1-2	-	TRBV19	CASSSGPGRTGYTF	TGTGCCAGTAGCTCCGGGCCGGGGAGGACGGGCTACACCTTC